This paragraph reports one T cell receptor beta chain. The table came from immunoSEQ multiplex PCR; TCRdb's copy has only in-frame clones and leaves some out. The table has roughly 47,000 clones, 82% seen once. This entry is derived from a study of blood T cell repertoires in COVID-19. The CDR3 has 13 residues. Deletions cut 6 bases from V and 1 base from J, with 9 bases between. Germline loops: CDR1 LNHDA, CDR2 SQIVND (reference sequence). The sequenced sample consisted of peripheral blood. The clonotype originates from a woman in her 70s with acute or convalescent COVID-19. V gene TRBV19 combines with J gene TRBJ1-1, with a weak D call TRBD1 (6 bases). The CDR3 DNA is TGTGCCAGTAGCCGACAGGCGAACACTGAAGCTTTCTTT. Translating gives CASSRQANTEAFF.